Below are 21 T cell receptor beta chains sequenced from a single sample in a study of siplizumab effects on memory and regulatory T cells (dated by TCRdb to the late 2010s). Libraries were prepared through the immunoSEQ multiplex PCR assay. Held by TCRdb, this immuneACCESS table contains in-frame sequences only and omits some clones. Under half of the omission traces to an unresolved V gene where checked; the cause of the rest is unknown. Within this sample are about 94,000 clones, with nearly 95% of them counted one time only. The top ten clonotypes cover around 0.33% of the sample. The sequencing sample was made of non-Treg CD4+ T cells sorted from blood. In the paper's terms, the cell subset or site label means: FACS-sorted unstimulated CD4+ non-regulatory T cells. The source is a human donor in good health.

This chain links TRBV9 with TRBJ2-1; 7 bases fit TRBD2. The V segment lost 4 bases and the J segment 5 bases; nucleotides outside the gene matches: 12. From germline, CDR1 is SGDLS and CDR2 YYNGEE. CDR3 size: 16 residues. The CDR3 loop reads CASSPSPGGEHNEQFF. The CDR3 bases are TGTGCCAGCAGCCCCAGCCCGGGGGGAGAACACAATGAGCAGTTCTTC.

DNA for the CDR3: TGTGCCTGGAGTCGGCGGACTTACTCCACAGATACGCAGTATTTT. This gives the protein CAWSRRTYSTDTQYF. The chain recombines TRBV30 with TRBJ2-3; possibly TRBD2 for D (5 bases). The CDR3 sequence is 15 residues long. CDR1 and CDR2 (germline): GTSNPN, SVGIG (reference sequence). V was cut by 2 bases and J by 2 bases, with 14 bases left in between.

The CDR3 nucleotides are TGTGCCAGCAGCGTTGGTGGGGACCAAGAGACCCAGTACTTC. Amino acid sequence: CASSVGGDQETQYF. The gene calls are TRBV7-9 and TRBJ2-5; D is undetermined. V gave up 5 bases and J gave up 0 bases, with 10 bases separating them. The CDR3 totals 14 residues. Germline assignment: CDR1 SEHNR and CDR2 FQNEAQ (reference sequence).

The V gene is TRBV5-1, the J gene TRBJ2-1, with 7 positions matching TRBD2. The CDR3 has 15 residues. Germline V gene data show CDR1 as SGHRS and CDR2 as YFSETQ. J was trimmed by 1 base and V by 4 bases; bases with no gene match: 5. The DNA of the CDR3 is TGCGCCAGCAGCCTATCTAGCGGTTCCTACAATGAGCAGTTCTTC. This gives the protein CASSLSSGSYNEQFF.

V usage is TRBV18 and J usage is TRBJ2-6; D may be TRBD1 (5 bases). Germline values: CDR1 KGHSH, CDR2 LQKENI. The CDR3 loop spans 16 amino acids. V dropped 2 bases and J dropped 0 bases, with 8 bases sitting between them. The CDR3 nucleotides are TGTGCCAGCTCACCAAGACAGAGCTCTGGGGCCAACGTCCTGACTTTC. This sequence encodes CASSPRQSSGANVLTF.

The chain joins TRBV10-3 to TRBJ2-7, with TRBD1 identical over 7 bases. The V gene's germline CDR1 is ENHRY and CDR2 SYGVKD. The CDR3 is 15 amino acids. V lost 10 bases to trimming and J lost 5 bases; unmatched junction nucleotides: 17. CDR3 DNA: TGTGCCACGAAGAATCCGACAGGGCGAGGGGACGAGCAGTACTTC. As protein: CATKNPTGRGDEQYF.

The chain is built from TRBV11-3 and TRBJ2-7; D gene uncertain. The CDR3 covers 13 residues. Germline lookup yields CDR1 SGHNT and CDR2 YENEEA. V lost 1 base, J lost 0 bases, and 4 bases lay in between. CDR3 sequence: CASSLVGSYEQYF. CDR3 coding DNA: TGTGCCAGCAGCTTAGTGGGCTCCTACGAGCAGTACTTC.

This chain uses TRBV9 with TRBJ2-1; the match to TRBD1 covers 7 bases. Trimming at V came to 4 bases and at J to 9 bases, leaving 7 bases not matched to a gene. Germline CDR1 and CDR2: SGDLS and YYNGEE. This CDR3 is 13 amino acids long. CDR3 in amino acids: CASSPTGVSEQFF. CDR3 DNA: TGTGCCAGCAGCCCTACAGGGGTGAGTGAGCAGTTCTTC.

This clone was seen a single time. The chain uses TRBV9 and TRBJ1-4; no firm D call. Germline V gene lookup returns CDR1 SGDLS and CDR2 YYNGEE. This CDR3 is built from 15 residues. Trimming left V 4 bases short and J 3 bases short, with 13 bases between. The CDR3 sequence: CASSKEGLSNEKLFF. The CDR3 coding sequence is TGTGCCAGCAGCAAAGAGGGATTGTCTAATGAAAAACTGTTTTTT.

The chain joins TRBV19 to TRBJ2-3; D is undetermined. This CDR3 has 13 amino acids. V was cut by 1 base and J by 5 bases, with 7 bases left in between. The germline CDR1 and CDR2 sequences are LNHDA and SQIVND (reference sequence). CDR3 sequence reads: CASSIAVRDTQYF. As DNA, the CDR3 is TGTGCCAGTAGTATAGCGGTTAGAGATACGCAGTATTTT.

J is TRBJ2-5 and V is TRBV11-1; 8 bases are shared with TRBD1. This CDR3 region has 16 residues. V shed 3 bases, J shed 4 bases, and the junction held 10 bases outside the gene matches. Germline assignment: CDR1 SGHAT and CDR2 FQDESV (reference sequence). CDR3 DNA sequence: TGTGCCAGCAGCTTTTCCGGGACAGGAATGGGAGAGACCCAGTACTTC. It is translated as CASSFSGTGMGETQYF.

This sequence joins TRBV7-3 and TRBJ1-3; a possible D gene is TRBD1 (5 bases). V dropped 5 bases and J dropped 3 bases, with 14 bases sitting between them. CDR3 length equals 15 residues. Germline V gene lookup returns CDR1 SGHTA and CDR2 FQGTGA. In DNA form, the CDR3 reads TGTGCCAGCAGCCCGGGTGCAGGGCATGGAAACACCATATATTTT. Amino acids: CASSPGAGHGNTIYF. Full variable domain (remainder filled in from reference TRBV7-3 and TRBJ1-3): GAGVSQTPSNKVTEKGKYVELRCDPISGHTALYWYRQSLGQGPEFLIYFQGTGAADDSGLPNDRFFAVRPEGSVSTLKIQRTERGDSAVYLCASSPGAGHGNTIYFGEGSWLTVV.

The chain links TRBV7-6 to TRBJ2-5, with 12 bases that match TRBD2. CDR3 length: 15 amino acids. The germline V gene has CDR1 SGHVS and CDR2 FNYEAQ. J lost 4 bases, V lost 5 bases, and 5 bases had no gene match. The CDR3 DNA is TGTGCCAGCAGCCCACTAGCGGGAGGTTCAGAGACCCAGTACTTC. Residues: CASSPLAGGSETQYF. Complete variable domain (other parts from reference TRBV7-6 and TRBJ2-5): GAGVSQSPRYKVTKRGQDVALRCDPISGHVSLYWYRQALGQGPEFLTYFNYEAQQDKSGLPNDRFSAERPEGSISTLTIQRTEQRDSAMYRCASSPLAGGSETQYFGPGTRLLVL.

This clone was seen only a few times. This sequence joins TRBV10-3 and TRBJ2-7; TRBD1 matches at 9 bases. V dropped 4 bases and J dropped 4; count of bases not matched to a gene: 2. The CDR3 contains 13 residues. From germline, CDR1 is ENHRY and CDR2 SYGVKD. CDR3 sequence reads: CAISGTGEYEQYF. The CDR3 DNA reads as TGTGCCATCAGTGGGACAGGGGAATACGAGCAGTACTTC.

The chain recombines TRBV9 with TRBJ2-5; D is ambiguous. The length of the CDR3 is 13 residues. Per the germline V gene, CDR1 is SGDLS and CDR2 is YYNGEE. Trimming left V 3 bases short and J 2 bases short, with 8 bases between. In nucleotides, the CDR3 is TGTGCCAGCAGCGAACAGAATCAAGAGACCCAGTACTTC. Its protein is CASSEQNQETQYF.

This clone was seen once. The V call is TRBV9, the J call TRBJ2-7, with TRBD1 matching over 12 bases. In germline, CDR1 is SGDLS, CDR2 YYNGEE. The ends lost 0 bases at V and 9 bases at J; junction bases unmatched: 19. This CDR3 has 19 amino acids. This CDR3 reads CASSVGSSLVGQGAQGQYF. The CDR3 DNA sequence: TGTGCCAGCAGCGTAGGTTCATCGTTAGTGGGACAGGGGGCCCAAGGGCAGTACTTC.

The CDR3 bases are TGCGCCAGCAGCAACCGAGCGGGAGGGCGAGGCGGGGAGCTGTTTTTT. Translating it yields CASSNRAGGRGGELFF. The chain has TRBV5-1 and TRBJ2-2, with TRBD2 identical over 10 bases. The germline gives CDR1 SGHRS, CDR2 YFSETQ. Trimming at V came to 4 bases and at J to 7 bases, leaving 10 bases not matched to a gene. The CDR3 is 16 residues long.

Details on this clone: One end of the junction does not line up with germline, which may come from a read error. The V gene is TRBV7-4, the J gene TRBJ2-7, with D possibly TRBD2 on 6 matching bases. The CDR3 totals 11 residues. CDR1 and CDR2 from the germline V gene are SGHVT and SQSDAQ. CDR3: CASSLVCSGPF. Written as DNA, the CDR3 is TGTGCCAGCAGCTTAGTTTGTAGCGGACCTTTC.

The chain couples TRBV7-3 to TRBJ1-1; D is uncertain. Trimming stripped 4 bases from V and 4 bases from J, with 16 bases between. The length of the CDR3 is 15 residues. Germline CDR1 and CDR2: SGHTA and FQGTGA. The CDR3 coding sequence is TGTGCCAGCAGCTATCGGGCGGGTTTTGGCACTGAAGCTTTCTTT. It translates to CASSYRAGFGTEAFF.

This chain joins TRBV7-2 and TRBJ1-3, with D possibly matching TRBD1 (6 bases). The CDR3 is 14 residues long. The germline V gene has CDR1 SGHTA and CDR2 FQGNSA. V was shortened by 4 bases and J by 3 bases, with 10 bases between the two germline ends. CDR3 region: CASSSQGFGNTIYF. The CDR3, as DNA: TGTGCCAGCAGCTCACAGGGTTTTGGAAACACCATATATTTT.

V is TRBV10-3 and J is TRBJ2-7, with 10 bases matching TRBD2. Losses at the gene ends were 2 bases for V and 2 bases for J; bases not matched to a gene: 6. The germline V gene has CDR1 ENHRY and CDR2 SYGVKD. The CDR3 is made up of 16 amino acids. CDR3 sequence (DNA): TGTGCCATCAGTGAGAGGTTTCTAGCGGGAGCCTACGAGCAGTACTTC. Protein: CAISERFLAGAYEQYF.